This T cell receptor beta chain was profiled in a study of blood T cells in healthy people across ages. At the level of the study: T cells yielded about one barcoded beta molecule per two cells through template switching.

Primed by a sample-barcoded 5' primer and a J-beta primer mix, a second PCR proceeded for about 6 to 11 cycles. TCRdb ran MiXCR on the 5' RACE reads and lists one entry per CDR3 protein. The table includes about 1,500,000 distinct CDR3 sequences, under 30% detected once. Researchers report isolating at least 6 million PBMCs per sample. Study conclusions and caveats: Versus aged donors, long-lived donors had higher diversity and more naive CD4+ cells.

This CDR3 has 15 residues. Germline values: CDR1 DFQATT, CDR2 SNEGSKA (reference sequence). The V gene lost 2 bases and the J gene lost 8 bases, with 19 bases spanning the gap. This clonotype appeared many times. The antigen remains undetermined. Sequenced material: blood. The chain has TRBV20-1 and TRBJ2-4; TRBD2 might be the D (6 bases). The source of this sequence is a woman between 25 and 40 years old in good health. In DNA form, the CDR3 reads TGCAGTGCTAGACTAACCGGAGGGCACAAGGACATTCAGTACTTC. Translated, it gives CSARLTGGHKDIQYF.